This T cell receptor (beta chain) emerged from a study of blood T cell repertoires in COVID-19. Here immunoSEQ multiplex PCR was the method, and the copy in TCRdb shows in-frame clones only, minus some. The sample shows about 260,000 clones, approximately 91% of them seen only once. With 5 bases clipped from V and 6 bases from J, the junction kept 12 bases outside the gene matches. Looked up from germline, CDR1 is LNHDA and CDR2 is SQIVND (reference sequence). This CDR3 has 16 amino acids. The TCR sequence derives from a young woman with COVID-19, enrolled during active disease. The rearrangement links TRBV19 to TRBJ1-5; 8 bases match TRBD1. Sequenced input: peripheral blood. For the CDR3, the DNA is TGTGCCAGTAGTCCCGATCCAACAGGGGGGATTCAGCCCCAGCATTTT. It yields the protein CASSPDPTGGIQPQHF.